The clone carrying this T cell receptor (beta chain) turned up a few times. As yet, its antigen is unknown. The entry originates in a study of OX40 agonist ivuxolimab in advanced cancers. Study-wide context: All patients had ivuxolimab intravenously every 2 weeks at 0.01 to 10 mg/kg. General study results and limits: Some patients who did not respond also had low normalized T-cell clonal expansion.

CDR3 length: 14 amino acids. The V gene's germline CDR1 is SNHLY and CDR2 FYNNEI. Deletions cut 4 bases from V and 0 bases from J, with 7 bases between. Only in-frame clones appear in the TCRdb table, and some are missing; sequencing was by immunoSEQ multiplex PCR. The data hold tens of thousands of clones, with about 88% observed a single time. Here the sequenced sample was CD4+ or CD8+ T cells sorted from blood, taken in a trial of the OX40 agonist ivuxolimab. The TCR originated in an adult with an advanced solid tumor such as melanoma, head and neck, liver or kidney cancer. This rearrangement joins TRBV2 to TRBJ1-5, with a tentative D call TRBD1 (5 bases). The CDR3 nucleotides are TGTGCCAGCAGTGGACAGATTAGCAATCAGCCCCAGCATTTT. Residues: CASSGQISNQPQHF.